This TCR beta chain is from a study of T cells after yellow fever vaccination (dated 2019 in TCRdb). For the wider study: The SMART-Seq v4 Ultra Low Input RNA kit was used to prepare libraries from fractions with low cell numbers. To track T-cell clones before and after primary and booster YFV17D yellow fever vaccination, bulk TCR alpha and beta repertoires were sequenced longitudinally. Two healthy male donors, one aged 18 to 30 and one aged 30 to 39 years, were included in the cohort. Blood samples were taken at several timepoints before and after primary and secondary immunization, and bulk PBMC replicates and cell subsets were isolated.

V loses 0 bases of germline sequence and J loses 7 bases, and the interval between the two ends is 9 bases. Reading the germline V gene gives CDR1 MGHRA and CDR2 YSYEKL. The CDR3 measures 14 amino acids from cysteine to phenylalanine. The DNA shown is the 42-base CDR3, in frame from base 1. The intended sense of this specimen's treatment or condition label: live attenuated yellow fever vaccine strain. PBMCs were isolated from peripheral blood using a standard Ficoll-Paque protocol. CD4 and CD8 T-cell fractions were isolated with Dynabeads CD4 and CD8 positive selection kits. TriZol was used to extract RNA from bulk PBMCs, CD4 and CD8 fractions, and dextramer-positive and dextramer-negative fractions. TCRdb shows the sequencer as Illumina NovaSeq 6000. TCR cDNA was synthesized by 5'RACE template switching, through which a universal primer site and unique molecular identifiers were introduced. Priming for cDNA synthesis came from both the TCR alpha and TCR beta constant segments. Libraries were amplified in two PCR steps, with sample barcodes and sequencing adapters added in the second step. Sequencing of libraries was performed on Illumina HiSeq 2500 (2x100 bp) or NovaSeq (2x150 bp). As for how the authors treated the data: MIGEC was used to demultiplex reads and collapse the reads into UMI consensus sequences, and MiXCR was used for V(D)J alignment. Clonotypes responding to the vaccine were identified with edgeR on replicate PBMC samples, with the criteria of FDR below 0.01 and a log2 fold change above 5 up to day 15. Bulk clonotypes were assigned CD4 or CD8 identity according to which sequenced CD4 or CD8 repertoire held them at higher abundance. TCRdb redid the processing of the public reads, applying fastp at Q25 and MiXCR, and retained in-frame beta chains. One record per CDR3 amino acid sequence lists the most common genes and DNA. The V and J calls and clone size come from TCRdb's table, not from the authors' own analysis. The sample profile shows some 260,000 distinct CDR3 sequences; roughly 5% of them were found once. The ten largest account for 3% to 4% of the sample.

This clonotype came up many times. Its antigen remains undetermined. Per-base quality was not reported, and no clone a single base away is much larger than it. What the research found in general, with its limitations: Compared with the primary T-cell response, the secondary T-cell response was weaker but faster, peaking on day 5 rather than day 15. A small share of clonotypes was detected in both CD4 and CD8 compartments, with the overlap likely arising from convergent recombination. Most clones expanded after primary vaccination (almost 97% of CD4 and about 85% of CD8) were re-detected after the booster, suggesting that broad memory maintenance occurred. Because abundant contaminating clonotypes from the bulk population could be contained in FACS-sorted repertoires, computational filtering was required. Only a couple of donors were included in the study, so the extent to which the findings can be generalized is limited.

Sequences were derived from CD4+ T cells sorted from PBMCs, sampled on the day of the yellow fever booster vaccination. Recombination linked TRBV4-1 to TRBJ2-2, with a weak D call of TRBD2 (5 bases match). The source is a man younger than 30 who received the YFV17D yellow fever vaccine. CDR3 loop: CASSQDRGYGELFF. The nucleotides are TGCGCCAGCAGCCAAGATCGGGGATACGGGGAGCTGTTTTTT.